This TCR beta chain is from a study of cytomegalovirus exposure and HLA in healthy donors. Notes on the study in general: Overall, approximately 150 TCR beta chains were annotated as cytomegalovirus-associated. The tendency of first-cohort TCR clusters to co-occur in the 120 or so validation repertoires was identified by a subsequent analysis.

A note on this clone: Antigen specificity is unknown.

Separate from the roughly 700-subject first cohort was the 120-subject validation cohort, to which the donors belonged. Sequencing used immunoSEQ multiplex PCR; TCRdb keeps in-frame clones, though not all of them. The sample includes tens of thousands of clones, approximately 93% of them seen just once. The source of this sequence is a woman between 18 and 30 years old in good health and CMV-seropositive. Input material: PBMCs.

Here the CDR3 reads CASSQGTAGNQPQHF. The CDR3 DNA reads as TGTGCCAGCAGCCAAGGGACAGCAGGAAATCAGCCCCAGCATTTT. The chain joins TRBV4-2 to TRBJ1-5, with D perhaps TRBD1 (6 bases). The germline V gene has CDR1 LGHNA and CDR2 YNFKEQ. The CDR3 is 15 amino acids. Trimming pared 1 base from V and 4 bases from J, leaving 11 bases between.